This T cell receptor (beta chain) is from a study of radiation and T cells in renal cell carcinoma. The study, taken as a whole, reports: Pretreatment tumor biopsies were lacking, so baseline clonotypes are unknown.

This table comes from immunoSEQ multiplex PCR, and its TCRdb copy is limited to in-frame clones, with some not included. The table has roughly 160,000 clones, about 87% seen once; the top ten hold about 10%. Of note for this clone: The antigen remains undetermined.

The CDR3 has 13 amino acids. V lost 5 bases to trimming and J lost 2 bases; unmatched junction nucleotides: 3. CDR1 and CDR2 from the germline V gene are SQVTM and ANQGSEA. The time point was: blood 4 weeks post-SBRT, at nephrectomy. Treatment here: 15 Gy SBRT to primary tumor, nephrectomy 4 weeks later. Nephrectomy followed 15 Gy stereotactic body radiation by 4 weeks. The chain links TRBV29-1 to TRBJ2-7, with TRBD1 identical over 10 bases. Sequencing was performed on blood, taken from a patient whose treatment included radiotherapy and nephrectomy. The sequence was collected from a woman in her 50s with renal cell carcinoma. The CDR3 sequence: CSVMGTGAYEQYF. DNA for the CDR3: TGCAGCGTTATGGGGACAGGGGCCTACGAGCAGTACTTC.